The 4 T cell receptor beta chains listed next were all sequenced from one sample in a study of blood T cell repertoires in COVID-19. Generated by immunoSEQ multiplex PCR, the TCRdb table keeps only in-frame clones and is missing some. The sample yields some 90,000 clones, approximately 87% seen once. Sequenced sample: peripheral blood. The receptors derive from a human donor in a cohort sampled during active COVID-19.

This chain joins TRBV9 and TRBJ1-6; no reliable D call. V lost 4 bases and J 0 bases, leaving 8 bases between the germline ends. The CDR3 spans 15 residues. CDR1 and CDR2 from the germline V gene are SGDLS and YYNGEE. CDR3: CASSPASSYNSPLHF. The DNA of the CDR3 is TGTGCCAGCAGCCCCGCGAGCTCCTATAATTCACCCCTCCACTTT. Filled out from reference TRBV9 and TRBJ1-6, the complete variable domain reads DSGVTQTPKHLITATGQRVTLRCSPRSGDLSVYWYQQSLDQGLQFLIQYYNGEERAKGNILERFSAQQFPDLHSELNLSSLELGDSALYFCASSPASSYNSPLHFGNGTRLTVT.

This chain joins TRBV5-1 and TRBJ2-2, with 9 bases fitting TRBD1. The V segment lost 8 bases and the J segment 6 bases; nucleotides outside the gene matches: 11. Per the germline V gene, CDR1 is SGHRS and CDR2 is YFSETQ. CDR3 length equals 15 residues. This CDR3 is CASRTGTGSPGELFF. Written as DNA, the CDR3 is TGCGCCAGTCGAACCGGGACAGGGTCCCCCGGGGAGCTGTTTTTT.

The chain links TRBV28 to TRBJ2-2, with D possibly being TRBD2 (6 bases). CDR3 length: 14 residues. The germline V and J ends were trimmed by 11 bases and 5 bases, with 18 bases remaining between them. Per germline, CDR1 MDHEN and CDR2 SYDVKM. The CDR3, as DNA: TGTGCCGCCGAGGGGACTCTGAGAACCGGGGAGCTGTTTTTT. As protein: CAAEGTLRTGELFF.

The chain recombines TRBV6-1 with TRBJ1-1, with D uncertain. Germline CDR1 MNHNS, CDR2 SASEGT. The CDR3 sequence is 15 residues long. Trimming pared 3 bases from V and 4 bases from J, leaving 15 bases between. CDR3 sequence (DNA): TGTGCCAGCAGTGACATGTTTGGGTCGGGCACTGAAGCTTTCTTT. Protein: CASSDMFGSGTEAFF.